This T cell receptor beta chain was observed in a study of breast tumors, draining lymph nodes, adjacent tissues. General study findings and limits: Compared with lymph nodes, tumors were less diverse; compared with nontumor tissue, more.

The length of the CDR3 is 14 residues. Germline V gives CDR1 SNHLY, CDR2 FYNNEI. The junction had 4 bases not matched to a gene; V was cut back by 6 bases and J by 3 bases. This clonotype turned up a few times. As yet, its antigen is unknown. MiXCR, applied by TCRdb to the multiplex PCR reads, yields one record per CDR3 protein. The sample records some 66,000 distinct CDR3 sequences, 57% being singletons. The receptor was isolated from a female donor with breast cancer. Some clones in this sample may be carry-over from other donors' samples. The chain has TRBV2 and TRBJ2-7; TRBD1 matches at 11 bases. Sequenced: breast tumor tissue. The CDR3 DNA reads as TGTGCCAGCAGGGCCGGGACAGGGGGCTACGAGCAGTACTTC. It translates to CASRAGTGGYEQYF. The whole variable domain, remainder taken from reference TRBV2 and TRBJ2-7, is EPEVTQTPSHQVTQMGQEVILRCVPISNHLYFYWYRQILGQKVEFLVSFYNNEISEKSEIFDDQFSVERPDGSNFTLKIRSTKLEDSAMYFCASRAGTGGYEQYFGPGTRLTVT.